This T cell receptor (beta chain) was identified in a study of blood T cell repertoires in COVID-19. The wider study: The recovered donors of Cohort 3 showed two negative PCRs, clearance, or symptom resolution. T cells, B-cell-depleted T cells, or PBMCs supplied cDNA or gDNA.

V shed 5 bases and J shed 7 bases, with 24 bases lying between them. CDR3 size: 16 residues. CDR1 is SGHAT, CDR2 FQNNGV, per germline. Clones were read by immunoSEQ multiplex PCR, and TCRdb kept only the in-frame ones, dropping some. This sample yields approximately 240,000 clones, of which about 90% are seen a single time; over 3% belongs to the top ten. The receptor was isolated from a woman aged 50 to 60 in a cohort exposed to, infected with or recovered from COVID-19 (not recorded which). Sequenced: PBMCs or T cells enriched from blood (not recorded which). J is TRBJ2-7 and V is TRBV11-2, with TRBD1 as a possible D gene (6 bases). CDR3 sequence: CASSPTAAGVLREQYF. CDR3 bases: TGTGCCAGCAGCCCCACAGCGGCAGGGGTGTTGAGGGAGCAGTACTTC.